This TCR beta chain was found in a study of cytomegalovirus exposure and HLA in healthy donors. Primers included in the PCR were 60 Vbeta and 13 Jbeta primers. The table came from immunoSEQ multiplex PCR; TCRdb's copy has only in-frame clones and leaves some out. Seen here are about 140,000 clones, about 80% observed once, and the top ten hold approximately 1.5%. This sequence was found in a man younger than 40 in good health and CMV-seropositive. The sequencing sample was made of PBMCs.

CDR3 sequence reads: CASSSAGTGGREQYF. For the CDR3, the DNA is TGTGCCAGCAGCTCCGCCGGGACAGGGGGTAGAGAGCAGTACTTC. The genes are TRBV7-3 and TRBJ2-7, with 11 bases identical to TRBD1. Per the germline V gene, CDR1 is SGHTA and CDR2 is FQGTGA. V gave up 4 bases and J gave up 7 bases; unmatched junction bases: 9. The CDR3 is 15 amino acids. Based on the CDR3 plus reference TRBV7-3 and TRBJ2-7, the full variable domain is GAGVSQTPSNKVTEKGKYVELRCDPISGHTALYWYRQSLGQGPEFLIYFQGTGAADDSGLPNDRFFAVRPEGSVSTLKIQRTERGDSAVYLCASSSAGTGGREQYFGPGTRLTVT.